One and the same sample provided the 10 T cell receptor beta chains below, sequenced in a study of control samples from healthy donors and cancer patients. Here immunoSEQ multiplex PCR was the method, and the copy in TCRdb shows in-frame clones only, minus some. The profile shows about 150,000 clones, 75% to 95% of them singletons. Sequences were obtained from blood. The origin of the receptors is a woman in her thirties or forties in good health.

This clone was detected once. This chain connects TRBV9 to TRBJ2-3, with D perhaps given as TRBD1 or TRBD2 (6 bases each). The length of the CDR3 is 16 residues. V was pared by 0 bases and J by 3 bases, with 14 bases between. The germline V gene has CDR1 SGDLS and CDR2 YYNGEE. The CDR3 spells CASSVVPTGTTDTQYF. CDR3 bases: TGTGCCAGCAGCGTAGTCCCCACAGGGACTACAGATACGCAGTATTTT.

The chain combines TRBV2 with TRBJ2-6; D is unresolved. Looked up from germline, CDR1 is SNHLY and CDR2 is FYNNEI. V was cut by 0 bases and J by 2 bases, with 5 bases left in between. The CDR3 extends over 15 amino acids. The CDR3 protein is CASSEALPGANVLTF. In DNA form, the CDR3 reads TGTGCCAGCAGTGAAGCATTACCTGGGGCCAACGTCCTGACTTTC.

This clone came up once. V usage is TRBV5-1 and J usage is TRBJ1-4; D is undetermined. The CDR3 has 16 residues. The ends were cut back, 2 bases at V and 0 bases at J, with 11 bases in the middle. Germline-derived CDR1 and CDR2 are SGHRS and YFSETQ. The CDR3 region has the DNA TGCGCCAGCAGCTTTGGTTACAGTGCAACTAATGAAAAACTGTTTTTT. It translates to CASSFGYSATNEKLFF.

Turning to this clone: Other DNA sequences in the same sample also yield this CDR3. The chain recombines TRBV9 with TRBJ2-3, with D hard to call. Germline CDR1 SGDLS, CDR2 YYNGEE. CDR3 length: 13 residues. Trimming pared 0 bases from V and 1 base from J, leaving 3 bases between. The CDR3 nucleotides are TGTGCCAGCAGCGTAGGGGGCACAGATACGCAGTATTTT. The encoded protein is CASSVGGTDTQYF.

This chain joins TRBV20-1 and TRBJ1-3; D is perhaps TRBD1 (6 bases). Germline values: CDR1 DFQATT, CDR2 SNEGSKA (reference sequence). The CDR3 sequence is 14 residues long. Trimming shortened V by 3 bases and J by 6 bases, and 15 bases separated the two germline ends. The CDR3 region has the DNA TGCAGTGCTAGTAAATCGGGGGGCGTAAACACCATATATTTT. Amino acids: CSASKSGGVNTIYF.

With respect to this clone: At the DNA level, this CDR3 is encoded by other sequences in the same sample as well. The V call is TRBV5-1, the J call TRBJ1-2; D not certain. The CDR3 has 15 amino acids. Trimming removed 3 bases at V and 0 bases at J, with 12 bases between. Germline CDR1 reads SGHRS; CDR2 reads YFSETQ. The CDR3 spells CASSSGGSANYGYTF. The DNA of the CDR3 is TGCGCCAGCAGCTCGGGCGGGTCAGCTAACTATGGCTACACCTTC.

This sequence joins TRBV19 and TRBJ1-5; tentatively, D is TRBD1 (6 bases). The germline gives CDR1 LNHDA, CDR2 SQIVND (reference sequence). Deletions cut 7 bases from V and 6 bases from J, with 10 bases between. CDR3 length: 12 amino acids. CDR3 nucleotide sequence: TGTGCCAGTAAGGGGGTTGGTCAGCCCCAGCATTTT. Translation: CASKGVGQPQHF.

This rearrangement joins TRBV5-1 to TRBJ2-1; TRBD2 agrees at 11 bases. The CDR3 extends over 15 amino acids. J was trimmed by 5 bases and V by 3 bases; bases with no gene match: 4. Per the germline V gene, CDR1 is SGHRS and CDR2 is YFSETQ. CDR3 amino acids: CASSSSGGQDNEQFF. The CDR3 DNA sequence: TGCGCCAGCAGCTCTAGCGGGGGGCAGGACAATGAGCAGTTCTTC.

V gene TRBV7-2 combines with J gene TRBJ1-1, with a possible D match to TRBD1 (5 bases). The CDR3 contains 13 residues. V lost 5 bases, J lost 2 bases, and 9 bases lay in between. CDR1 is SGHTA and CDR2 is FQGNSA in the germline V gene. The CDR3 loop is CASSVGHNTEAFF. The CDR3 DNA reads TGTGCCAGCAGCGTAGGACATAACACTGAAGCTTTCTTT. The variable domain in full, completed from reference TRBV7-2 and TRBJ1-1, reads GAGVSQSPSNKVTEKGKDVELRCDPISGHTALYWYRQSLGQGLEFLIYFQGNSAPDKSGLPSDRFSAERTGGSVSTLTIQRTQQEDSAVYLCASSVGHNTEAFFGQGTRLTVV.

CDR3 loop: CAISESRGNLVAYNEQFF. CDR3 DNA: TGTGCCATCAGTGAGTCTAGGGGGAATTTGGTAGCCTACAATGAGCAGTTCTTC. This chain connects TRBV10-3 to TRBJ2-1; D might be TRBD1 (6 bases). Germline V gives CDR1 ENHRY, CDR2 SYGVKD. There are 18 residues in the CDR3. V was shortened by 0 bases and J by 2 bases, with 17 bases between the two germline ends.